Listed below are T cell receptor beta chains from one sample, sequenced in a study of T cell responses to AZD1222 COVID-19 vaccine. The repertoire was sequenced with immunoSEQ multiplex PCR; TCRdb's copy has only in-frame clones and lacks some. The profile shows some 120,000 clones, around 94% of them singletons. The sample consisted of peripheral blood, taken 28 days after the second AZD1222 dose. The receptor set was obtained from an adult who received the AZD1222 COVID-19 vaccine. The CDR3 runs from the conserved cysteine through the conserved F or W. The D gene is left open where the match is weak. Where a row states a size, it is once, few, many or the class of an expanded clone; other rows omit it.

v_call	j_call	d_call	clone_size	cdr3_aa	cdr3_nt
TRBV10-1	TRBJ1-1	NA	NA	CASSVGEVWEEPEAFF	TGCGCCAGCAGTGTGGGGGAGGTCTGGGAGGAGCCTGAAGCTTTCTTT
TRBV3-1/TRBV3-2	TRBJ1-2	TRBD1	NA	CASSYHNPGQGAKGYTF	TGTGCCAGCAGCTATCACAATCCGGGACAGGGGGCGAAAGGCTACACCTTC
TRBV2	TRBJ2-1	TRBD2	NA	CASSIAGLAGSEQFF	TGTGCCAGCAGTATAGCCGGACTAGCAGGTAGTGAGCAGTTCTTC
TRBV20-1	TRBJ2-3	NA	NA	CSASRQGLVDTQYF	TGCAGTGCTAGTCGCCAGGGGCTTGTGGATACGCAGTATTTT
TRBV7-9	TRBJ1-4	NA	NA	CASSLAIGGEKLFF	TGTGCCAGCAGCTTAGCGATAGGCGGAGAAAAACTGTTTTTT
TRBV3-1/TRBV3-2	TRBJ2-5	TRBD2	NA	CASSQFASGVGETQYF	TGTGCCAGCAGCCAATTCGCTAGCGGGGTGGGGGAGACCCAGTACTTC
TRBV20-1	TRBJ2-5	TRBD2	NA	CSASRLAGAKTQYF	TGCAGTGCTAGTAGGCTAGCGGGAGCCAAGACCCAGTACTTC
TRBV21-1	TRBJ2-5	NA	NA	CASSNGETQYF	TGTGCCAGCAGCAACGGAGAGACCCAGTACTTC
TRBV25-1	TRBJ1-1	NA	NA	CASSDRGNTEAFF	TGTGCCAGCAGTGACAGGGGGAACACTGAAGCTTTCTTT
TRBV6-5	TRBJ2-7	NA	NA	CASSYRAGLVDEQYF	TGTGCCAGCAGTTACCGGGCGGGCCTCGTGGACGAGCAGTACTTC
TRBV19	TRBJ1-1	TRBD1	NA	CASSLRTGGRNTEAFF	TGTGCCAGTAGTCTCCGGACAGGGGGCCGGAACACTGAAGCTTTCTTT
TRBV19	TRBJ2-2	NA	NA	CASNGGNTGELFF	TGTGCCAGTAACGGAGGGAACACCGGGGAGCTGTTTTTT
TRBV30	TRBJ2-2	TRBD2	NA	CAWRLNSGSTGELFF	TGTGCCTGGAGACTAAATAGCGGGAGCACCGGGGAGCTGTTTTTT
TRBV27	TRBJ1-4	NA	NA	CASSFSGVREKLFF	TGTGCCAGCAGTTTTTCGGGGGTTCGGGAAAAACTGTTTTTT
TRBV7-2	TRBJ1-5	NA	NA	CASSPRDDEEPQHF	TGTGCCAGCAGCCCTCGGGACGACGAAGAGCCCCAGCATTTT
TRBV12-3/TRBV12-4	TRBJ1-1	NA	few	CASSYTVNTEAFF	TGTGCCAGCAGCTACACAGTGAACACTGAAGCTTTCTTT
TRBV5-4	TRBJ2-7	NA	NA	CASSLGTYEQYF	TGTGCCAGCAGCCTAGGCACCTACGAGCAGTACTTC
TRBV27	TRBJ1-5	TRBD1	NA	CASSLQGYQPQHF	TGTGCCAGCAGCCTACAGGGGTATCAGCCCCAGCATTTT
TRBV9	TRBJ1-1	TRBD1	NA	CASSSLDRGPLNTEAFF	TGTGCCAGCAGCTCCTTGGACAGGGGCCCATTGAACACTGAAGCTTTCTTT
TRBV11-2	TRBJ2-1	TRBD2	NA	CASSLEGSSGVYNEQFF	TGTGCCAGCAGCTTAGAGGGCAGTAGCGGGGTTTACAATGAGCAGTTCTTC
TRBV28	TRBJ1-4	NA	NA	CASSGGRIEKLFF	TGTGCCAGCAGTGGGGGGCGGATCGAAAAACTGTTTTTT
TRBV6-5	TRBJ1-1	TRBD1	NA	CAILPAQGANTEAFF	TGTGCCATCCTACCCGCTCAGGGGGCGAACACTGAAGCTTTCTTT